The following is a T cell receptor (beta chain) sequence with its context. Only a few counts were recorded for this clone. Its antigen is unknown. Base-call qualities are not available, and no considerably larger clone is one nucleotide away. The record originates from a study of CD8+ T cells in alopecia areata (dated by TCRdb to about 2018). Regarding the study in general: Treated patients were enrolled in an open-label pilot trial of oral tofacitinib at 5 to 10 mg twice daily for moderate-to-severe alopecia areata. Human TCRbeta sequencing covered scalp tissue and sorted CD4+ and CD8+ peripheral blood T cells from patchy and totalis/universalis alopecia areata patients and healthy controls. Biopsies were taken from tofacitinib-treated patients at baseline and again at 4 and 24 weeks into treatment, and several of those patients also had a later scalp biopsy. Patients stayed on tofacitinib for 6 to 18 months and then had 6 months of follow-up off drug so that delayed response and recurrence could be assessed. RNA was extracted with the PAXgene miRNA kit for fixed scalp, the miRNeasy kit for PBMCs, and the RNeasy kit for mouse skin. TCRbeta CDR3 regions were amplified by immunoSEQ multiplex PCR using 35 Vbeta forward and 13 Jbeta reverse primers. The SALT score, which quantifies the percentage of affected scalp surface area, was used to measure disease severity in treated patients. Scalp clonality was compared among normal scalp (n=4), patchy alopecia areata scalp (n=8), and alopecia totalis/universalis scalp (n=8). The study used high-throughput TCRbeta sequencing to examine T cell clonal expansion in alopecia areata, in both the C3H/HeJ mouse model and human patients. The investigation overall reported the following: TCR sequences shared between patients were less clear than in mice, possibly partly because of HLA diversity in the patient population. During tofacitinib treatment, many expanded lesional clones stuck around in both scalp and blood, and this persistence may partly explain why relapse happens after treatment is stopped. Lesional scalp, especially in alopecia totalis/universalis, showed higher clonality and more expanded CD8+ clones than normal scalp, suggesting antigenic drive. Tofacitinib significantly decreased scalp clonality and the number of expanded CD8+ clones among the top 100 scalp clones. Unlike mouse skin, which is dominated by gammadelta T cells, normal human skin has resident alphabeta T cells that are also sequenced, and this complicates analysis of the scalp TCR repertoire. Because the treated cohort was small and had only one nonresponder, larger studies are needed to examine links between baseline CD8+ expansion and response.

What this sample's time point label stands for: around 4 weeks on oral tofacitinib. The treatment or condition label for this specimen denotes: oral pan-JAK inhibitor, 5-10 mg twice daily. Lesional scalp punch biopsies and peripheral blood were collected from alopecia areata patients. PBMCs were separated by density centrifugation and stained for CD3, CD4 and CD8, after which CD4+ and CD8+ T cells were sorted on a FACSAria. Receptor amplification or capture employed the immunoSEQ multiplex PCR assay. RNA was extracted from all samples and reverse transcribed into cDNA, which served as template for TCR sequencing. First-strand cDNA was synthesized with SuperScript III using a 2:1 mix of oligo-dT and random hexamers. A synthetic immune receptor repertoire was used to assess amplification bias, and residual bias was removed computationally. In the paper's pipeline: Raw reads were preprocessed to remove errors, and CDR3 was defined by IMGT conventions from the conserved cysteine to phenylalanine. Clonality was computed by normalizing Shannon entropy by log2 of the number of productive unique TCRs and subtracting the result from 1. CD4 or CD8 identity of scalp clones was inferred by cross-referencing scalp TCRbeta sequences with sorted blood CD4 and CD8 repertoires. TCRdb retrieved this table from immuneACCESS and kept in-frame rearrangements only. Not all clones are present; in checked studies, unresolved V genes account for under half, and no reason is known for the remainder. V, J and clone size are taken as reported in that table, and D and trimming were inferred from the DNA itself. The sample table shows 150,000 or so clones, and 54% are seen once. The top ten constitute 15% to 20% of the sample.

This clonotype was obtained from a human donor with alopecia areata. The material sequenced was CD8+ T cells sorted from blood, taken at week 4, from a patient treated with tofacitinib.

The CDR3 protein: CSVEGTSGSFPETDTQYF. The DNA reads as follows: TGCAGCGTTGAAGGGACTAGCGGGTCCTTCCCGGAGACAGATACGCAGTATTTT. The chain uses TRBV29-1 and TRBJ2-3, and 11 junctional nucleotides match TRBD2. For this chain, trimming is 1 base at the V end and 3 bases at the J end, and the number of junction bases without a gene match is 12. According to the germline V gene, CDR1 reads SQVTM and CDR2 reads ANQGSEA. The CDR3 measures 18 amino acids from cysteine to phenylalanine. Only the CDR3 portion is preserved as DNA: 54 bases, with reading frame beginning at the first base.